The 26 T cell receptor beta chains in this list originate from one sample, sequenced in a study of identical twins. From the 5' RACE reads, TCRdb called clonotypes with MiXCR, one entry per CDR3 protein. The sample includes about 660,000 distinct CDR3 sequences, over 8.5% of them seen just once. This sample was also put to use in a study of yellow fever vaccine responses in identical twins.

Input material: PBMCs. The source is a young woman in good health.

This clonotype has more than one count but fewer than ten. This chain joins TRBV27 and TRBJ2-1, with 10 nucleotides matching TRBD2. J lost 5 bases, V lost 4 bases, and 2 bases had no gene match. CDR1 MNHEY and CDR2 SMNVEV come from the germline V gene (reference sequence). CDR3 length equals 14 residues. The DNA for the CDR3 is TGTGCCAGCAGTTCCGGACTAGCGGACAATGAGCAGTTCTTC. It specifies CASSSGLADNEQFF.

This clonotype was seen many times. The chain combines TRBV11-3 with TRBJ1-6; D unclear. CDR3 length: 13 residues. V was pared by 1 base and J by 10 bases, with 8 bases between. Germline V gene lookup returns CDR1 SGHNT and CDR2 YENEEA. CDR3 bases: TGTGCCAGCAGCTTAGGGCTTGGATCACCCCTCCACTTT. This sequence encodes CASSLGLGSPLHF.

This clonotype has ten or more counts. The chain carries TRBV29-1 and TRBJ2-3, with TRBD2 matching 11 bases. Germline V CDR1 and CDR2: SQVTM, ANQGSEA. After removal of 2 bases from V and 1 base from J, the junction contained 14 bases not matched to a gene. This CDR3 is built from 19 residues. DNA for the CDR3: TGCAGCGTTGAACTGGGGCTAGCGGGAGGAGTTGAGCGCACAGATACGCAGTATTTT. This gives the protein CSVELGLAGGVERTDTQYF.

This clonotype occurred a few times. This chain joins TRBV20-1 and TRBJ2-5; D tentatively fits TRBD1 or TRBD2 (7 bases each). CDR3 length equals 14 residues. Germline V gene data show CDR1 as DFQATT and CDR2 as SNEGSKA (reference sequence). The V and J ends lost 3 bases and 2 bases respectively, with 13 bases between them. The CDR3 sequence is CSARGGTAQETQYF. CDR3 sequence (DNA): TGCAGTGCTAGGGGGGGGACAGCTCAAGAGACCCAGTACTTC.

This chain connects TRBV2 to TRBJ2-7, with D perhaps matching TRBD1 (6 bases). Germline CDR1 SNHLY, CDR2 FYNNEI. The CDR3 spans 15 residues. Between the trimmed V and J ends, which lost 5 bases and 0 bases, there was a span of 14 bases. CDR3 protein: CASSSTGLNSYEQYF. In nucleotides, the CDR3 is TGTGCCAGCAGTTCGACAGGTCTCAACTCCTACGAGCAGTACTTC.

This clonotype occurred a few times. The chain joins TRBV7-9 to TRBJ2-2; D is ambiguous. Germline CDR1 SEHNR, CDR2 FQNEAQ (reference sequence). The CDR3 is 14 amino acids. The V and J ends lost 2 bases and 4 bases respectively, with 8 bases between them. CDR3 amino acids: CASSLSTSTGELFF. DNA for the CDR3: TGTGCCAGCAGCTTATCGACCTCCACCGGGGAGCTGTTTTTT.

The chain uses TRBV20-1 and TRBJ2-5; TRBD1 matches 7 bases. There are 12 residues in the CDR3. CDR1 and CDR2 (germline): DFQATT, SNEGSKA (reference sequence). V lost 5 bases, J lost 7 bases, and 7 bases stayed unmatched. As DNA, the CDR3 is TGCAGTGCTGCTGACAGGGTGGGGACCCAGTACTTC. Residues: CSAADRVGTQYF.

This clonotype was found a few times. The V call is TRBV5-1, the J call TRBJ2-2; TRBD2 matches at 9 bases. Germline CDR1 SGHRS, CDR2 YFSETQ. V lost 4 bases and J lost 5; bases outside the gene matches: 9. The CDR3 covers 16 residues. The CDR3 DNA is TGCGCCAGCAGCGGGTCCGGGACTAGCACTACCGGGGAGCTGTTTTTT. It translates to CASSGSGTSTTGELFF.

The sample holds many counts of this clonotype. The genes are TRBV6-2 or TRBV6-3 and TRBJ2-5; D assignment may be TRBD1 or TRBD2 (5 bases each). The V end lost 2 bases, the J end lost 2 bases, and 9 bases lay between the germline ends. The germline V gene has CDR1 MNHEY and CDR2 SVGEGT. This CDR3 spans 14 amino acids. This CDR3 reads CASSYGDAQETQYF. DNA of the CDR3: TGTGCCAGCAGTTACGGGGACGCACAAGAGACCCAGTACTTC.

The chain combines TRBV7-2 with TRBJ2-2, with 9 bases fitting TRBD1. This CDR3 has 15 residues. V gave up 8 bases and J gave up 4 bases; unmatched junction bases: 8. Germline CDR1 reads SGHTA; CDR2 reads FQGNSA. The CDR3 nucleotides are TGTGCCAGCCGAAGGACAGGGGAAGCCACCGGGGAGCTGTTTTTT. Translation: CASRRTGEATGELFF.

This clonotype was counted many times. The gene calls are TRBV20-1 and TRBJ2-1; 9 bases are shared with TRBD2. After removal of 0 bases from V and 3 bases from J, the junction contained 3 bases not matched to a gene. The CDR3 is 15 residues long. CDR1 and CDR2 (germline): DFQATT, SNEGSKA (reference sequence). CDR3 in amino acids: CSARDSGSFYNEQFF. CDR3 nucleotide sequence: TGCAGTGCTAGAGATAGCGGGAGTTTCTACAATGAGCAGTTCTTC.

This sequence joins TRBV7-9 and TRBJ2-5, with D unresolved. The CDR3 is 13 residues long. The V and J ends lost 1 base and 7 bases respectively, with 10 bases between them. Germline CDR1 SEHNR, CDR2 FQNEAQ (reference sequence). The DNA of the CDR3 is TGTGCCAGCAGCTTAGAGACACTTGGGACCCAGTACTTC. Amino acid sequence: CASSLETLGTQYF.

This clonotype was recorded a few times. This chain uses TRBV6-7 with TRBJ2-5, with a weak D call TRBD2 (6 bases). TRBV6-7 counts as an open reading frame of uncertain function. Trimming cost V 8 bases and J 1 base, with 20 bases left between them. This CDR3 comprises 16 residues. In DNA, the CDR3 is TGTGCCAGCCCTGGGGAACTAGCTTTACTCCAAGAGACCCAGTACTTC. As protein: CASPGELALLQETQYF.

This clonotype was recorded many times. The V and J genes are TRBV29-1 and TRBJ2-7; D is perhaps TRBD1 (6 bases). The CDR3 runs 12 residues. V was trimmed by 8 bases and J by 2 bases, leaving 13 bases between them. Per germline, CDR1 SQVTM and CDR2 ANQGSEA. The CDR3 loop is CSISWGPYEQYF. The CDR3 nucleotides read TGCAGCATCAGTTGGGGGCCCTACGAGCAGTACTTC.

The J gene is TRBJ1-1, the V gene TRBV12-3 or TRBV12-4, with D possibly matching TRBD1 (6 bases). This CDR3 region has 15 residues. Trimming took 6 bases from V and 1 from J, leaving 15 bases between them. Here the CDR3 DNA reads TGTGCCAGCAGAGTAACAGGGAGGCCGAACACTGAAGCTTTCTTT. It encodes CASRVTGRPNTEAFF.

The chain couples TRBV28 to TRBJ2-7, with D maybe TRBD1 (5 bases). The CDR3 extends over 14 amino acids. The germline V and J ends were trimmed by 6 bases and 9 bases, with 21 bases remaining between them. Germline V gives CDR1 MDHEN, CDR2 SYDVKM. The CDR3 coding sequence is TGTGCCAGCAGAGTACGAAGTCGACAGACGGCGCAGTACTTC. This translates into CASRVRSRQTAQYF.

Only a few counts were recorded for this clonotype. V is TRBV6-2 or TRBV6-3 and J is TRBJ2-7; no clear D. V lost 2 bases to trimming and J lost 2 bases, with 4 bases between them. The CDR3 has 12 residues. Germline CDR1 MNHEY, CDR2 SVGEGT. CDR3 residues: CASSYEPYEQYF. CDR3 nucleotide sequence: TGTGCCAGCAGTTACGAACCCTACGAGCAGTACTTC.

This clonotype was observed a handful of times. The CDR3 sequence is CASSYSEGIETQYF. CDR3 in DNA: TGTGCCAGCAGTTACTCAGAAGGAATAGAGACCCAGTACTTC. The genes are TRBV6-2 or TRBV6-3 and TRBJ2-5; D call uncertain. The V gene lost 0 bases and the J gene lost 4 bases, with 9 bases spanning the gap. Germline-derived CDR1 and CDR2 are MNHEY and SVGEGT. CDR3 length: 14 amino acids.

This clonotype has more than one count but fewer than ten. The rearrangement joins TRBV11-2 to TRBJ2-7, with a weak D call TRBD2 (5 bases). V lost 3 bases, J lost 2 bases, and 17 bases lay in between. The CDR3 contains 16 residues. CDR1 SGHAT and CDR2 FQNNGV come from the germline V gene. CDR3 region: CASSFTPGSPTYEQYF. The DNA for the CDR3 is TGTGCCAGCAGCTTCACCCCGGGATCTCCGACCTACGAGCAGTACTTC.

The genes are TRBV2 and TRBJ2-7, with 13 bases matching TRBD2. The CDR3 has 14 amino acids. CDR1 and CDR2 from the germline V gene are SNHLY and FYNNEI. Trimming at V came to 8 bases and at J to 5 bases, leaving 6 bases not matched to a gene. The CDR3 loop is CASSAGLAGDEQYF. Here the CDR3 DNA reads TGTGCCAGCTCGGCAGGACTAGCGGGAGACGAGCAGTACTTC.

This clonotype showed up just a few times. This chain connects TRBV7-2 to TRBJ2-5; no clear D gene. Trimming left V 5 bases short and J 3 bases short, with 13 bases between. Germline values: CDR1 SGHTA, CDR2 FQGNSA. The CDR3 is made up of 14 amino acids. CDR3 DNA sequence: TGTGCCAGCAGCCCAACGAATTCCAAAGAGACCCAGTACTTC. Its translation is CASSPTNSKETQYF.

This clonotype has at least ten counts. This sequence joins TRBV7-3 and TRBJ2-3, with TRBD1 matching 10 bases. The V gene's germline CDR1 is SGHTA and CDR2 FQGTGA. V lost 5 bases, J lost 5 bases, and 1 base stayed unmatched. The CDR3 runs 13 residues. The CDR3 reads CASSRTGGDTQYF. The CDR3 region has the DNA TGTGCCAGCAGCCGGACAGGGGGAGATACGCAGTATTTT.

On this clonotype: A much larger clone lies a single base off, so this may be a read error. This sequence joins TRBV24-1 and TRBJ2-2, with 7 bases that match TRBD2. V trimming: 2 bases; J trimming: 4 bases; junction bases outside the gene matches: 6. Germline CDR1 reads KGHDR; CDR2 reads SFDVKD. This CDR3 has 16 amino acids. The CDR3 reads CATSDSGREVTGELFF. In DNA, the CDR3 is TGTGCCACCAGTGATTCTGGCCGGGAGGTCACCGGGGAGCTGTTTTTT.

This clonotype turned up a few times. This rearrangement joins TRBV6-2 or TRBV6-3 to TRBJ2-1; TRBD2 is a possible D gene (6 bases). Germline loops: CDR1 MNHEY, CDR2 SVGEGT. V was pared by 2 bases and J by 3 bases, with 20 bases between. The CDR3 covers 18 residues. CDR3 nucleotides: TGTGCCAGCAGTTACCGGTATGGACTAAATTTAGGCTACAATGAGCAGTTCTTC. This gives the protein CASSYRYGLNLGYNEQFF.

V gene TRBV7-6 combines with J gene TRBJ2-1; 9 bases are shared with TRBD2. The trim removed 5 bases at V and 0 bases at J, leaving 5 bases unmatched. The CDR3 contains 16 residues. CDR1 and CDR2 (germline): SGHVS, FNYEAQ. DNA for the CDR3: TGTGCCAGCAGCAGCTTAGCGGGGGACTCCTACAATGAGCAGTTCTTC. Protein product: CASSSLAGDSYNEQFF.

This chain connects TRBV12-3 or TRBV12-4 to TRBJ2-7, with 11 bases matching TRBD1. V gave up 6 bases and J gave up 2 bases; unmatched junction bases: 6. CDR3 length equals 15 residues. The CDR3 spells CASSPDRGLTYEQYF. CDR3 DNA sequence: TGTGCCAGCAGCCCGGACAGGGGGCTTACCTACGAGCAGTACTTC.